These 6 T cell receptor beta chains were sequenced from one sample in a study of Ad26.COV2.S vaccination and SARS-CoV-2 variants. As to treatment: roughly 19 received Ad26.COV2.S at low or high dose, single or two shots; about 5 received placebo; per-sample allocation not given. Collection of the samples took place on day 63 after the first injection of vaccine or placebo. The table came from immunoSEQ multiplex PCR; TCRdb's copy has only in-frame clones and leaves some out. This sample has about 470,000 clones, with less than 95% found just once. The sequencing used peripheral blood, collected in a trial of Ad26.COV2.S vaccine versus placebo. These receptors came from a person between 18 and 65 years old who received the Ad26.COV2.S COVID-19 vaccine or a placebo.

This sequence joins TRBV28 and TRBJ2-5; D is perhaps TRBD1 (7 bases). Germline V gene sequence: CDR1 MDHEN, CDR2 SYDVKM. CDR3 size: 16 residues. V was pared by 6 bases and J by 10 bases, with 27 bases between. The CDR3 bases are TGTGCCAGCAGAACCCCGGGGGACAGCCTCTTGAGTGGCCAGTACTTC. It is translated as CASRTPGDSLLSGQYF.

The chain combines TRBV25-1 with TRBJ1-1; D perhaps matches TRBD1 (6 bases). V was cut by 8 bases and J by 7 bases, with 20 bases left in between. Germline V gives CDR1 MGHDK, CDR2 SYGVNS. CDR3 length: 14 residues. This chain's CDR3 is CASGVQGSYGEAFF. In DNA, the CDR3 is TGTGCCAGCGGAGTACAGGGAAGTTACGGTGAAGCTTTCTTT. Drawing the rest from reference TRBV25-1 and TRBJ1-1, the complete variable domain is EADIYQTPRYLVIGTGKKITLECSQTMGHDKMYWYQQDPGMELHLIHYSYGVNSTEKGDLSSESTVSRIRTEHFPLTLESARPSHTSQYLCASGVQGSYGEAFFGQGTRLTVV.

V and J are TRBV2 and TRBJ2-5, with 11 bases identical to TRBD2. Germline lookup yields CDR1 SNHLY and CDR2 FYNNEI. With 4 bases clipped from V and 1 base from J, the junction kept 2 bases outside the gene matches. The CDR3 has 15 amino acids. CDR3 protein: CASSATSGAQETQYF. Written as DNA, the CDR3 is TGTGCCAGCAGTGCGACTAGCGGGGCCCAAGAGACCCAGTACTTC.

CDR3 coding DNA: TGCGCCAGCAGCCAAGAGTGGACTGGCTCCTACGAGCAGTACTTC. It specifies CASSQEWTGSYEQYF. The V gene is TRBV4-1, the J gene TRBJ2-7; a weak D match, TRBD2 (5 bases). The V end lost 0 bases, the J end lost 0 bases, and 9 bases lay between the germline ends. This CDR3 is built from 15 residues. Looked up from germline, CDR1 is MGHRA and CDR2 is YSYEKL.

The chain uses TRBV6-4 and TRBJ2-1; no clear D gene. This CDR3 contains 13 residues. Germline values: CDR1 MRHNA, CDR2 SNTAGT. Trimming cost V 3 bases and J 8 bases, with 11 bases left between them. CDR3 nucleotide sequence: TGTGCCAGCAGTGAGTTAATAGCTGATGAGCAGTTCTTC. Residues: CASSELIADEQFF.

The chain employs TRBV30 and TRBJ2-1; unclear D gene. The germline V gene encodes CDR1 GTSNPN and CDR2 SVGIG (reference sequence). CDR3 length equals 12 residues. V dropped 0 bases and J dropped 9 bases, with 9 bases sitting between them. The CDR3 protein is CAWSVTSSEQFF. Here the CDR3 DNA reads TGTGCCTGGAGTGTGACTTCCAGTGAGCAGTTCTTC.